This T cell receptor beta chain derives from a study of CD8 T cells in ankylosing spondylitis. Study-level results: Seemingly characteristic of ankylosing spondylitis blood was a TCR beta motif consisting of roughly 8 highly homologous variants. Significant enrichment of disease-linked clones was reportedly seen in matched ankylosing spondylitis synovial fluid. Both synovial fluid and blood in reactive arthritis had previously been reported to carry some motif variants.

This clonotype appeared many times. Its antigen is not identified. Construction of TCR beta libraries was performed using quantitative 5'-RACE with molecular barcodes. One entry per CDR3 protein results from TCRdb running MiXCR on the 5' RACE reads. The sample yields some 120,000 distinct CDR3 sequences, over 6% seen once. The length of the CDR3 is 12 residues. Germline values: CDR1 SQVTM, CDR2 ANQGSEA. Between the trimmed V and J ends, which lost 4 bases and 4 bases, there was a span of 11 bases. The clonotype was recovered from a male donor with ankylosing spondylitis or in good health (not recorded which). What was sequenced was blood, either unsorted or a sorted T cell fraction (not recorded which). The J gene is TRBJ2-7, the V gene TRBV29-1; D might be TRBD1 (6 bases). The CDR3 bases are TGCAGCGTTGTGGACAGAAAATACGAGCAGTACTTC. It codes for CSVVDRKYEQYF.